This record covers a single TCR beta chain. Antigen: not known. This sample was included in a study of T cell responses to AZD1222 COVID-19 vaccine. Whole-study results and caveats: Among those given AZD1222, only five or six were seropositive at baseline. No repertoire was sampled before or during the peak T cell response, only after it.

Libraries were prepared by immunoSEQ multiplex PCR; TCRdb keeps only in-frame clonotypes and omits some of them. The sample comprises approximately 82,000 clones, 90% to 95% of which are singletons, and 5.2% rests with the top ten. The receptor was derived from an adult in good health. The sequenced sample was peripheral blood, obtained on day 0 of AZD1222 vaccination.

For the CDR3, the DNA is TGTGCCACCAGCAGAGTCCCGGGTTACAATGAAAAACTGTTTTTT. Translated: CATSRVPGYNEKLFF. V usage is TRBV15 and J usage is TRBJ1-4; D not resolved. Germline V lookup: CDR1 LNHNV, CDR2 YYDKDF (reference sequence). The CDR3 covers 15 residues. V shed 1 base and J shed 5 bases, with 11 bases lying between them.